These 22 T cell receptor beta chains were all obtained from the same sample, sequenced in a study of T-cell memory formation after mild COVID-19. TCRdb recomputed calls from the 5' RACE reads with MiXCR, one row per CDR3 protein. The data show about 350,000 distinct CDR3 sequences, about an eighth seen once. The sequenced sample consisted of PBMCs or a T cell subset sorted from them (not recorded which). Receptors were obtained from a young man who had mild COVID-19 (a few samples of this study predate the infection). Cell type and time point are not known.

This clonotype was counted many times. The gene calls are TRBV7-9 and TRBJ2-3; 9 bases are a match to TRBD2. The CDR3 length is 13 residues. V shed 5 bases and J 6 bases; nucleotides not matched to a gene: 3. From germline, CDR1 is SEHNR and CDR2 FQNEAQ (reference sequence). CDR3 DNA sequence: TGTGCCAGCAGCAGCGCGGGGGGGGATACGCAGTATTTT. As protein: CASSSAGGDTQYF.

This clonotype was found a few times. The chain carries TRBV5-1 and TRBJ2-7, with a tentative D call TRBD2 (5 bases). Looked up from germline, CDR1 is SGHRS and CDR2 is YFSETQ. The CDR3 extends over 13 amino acids. V lost 5 bases to trimming and J lost 5 bases, with 14 bases between them. CDR3 in amino acids: CASRFEGEDEQYV. In nucleotides, the CDR3 is TGCGCCAGCAGATTCGAGGGAGAGGACGAGCAGTACGTC.

This clonotype was counted only a few times. This chain uses TRBV18 with TRBJ2-7; a possible D gene is TRBD1 (6 bases). CDR3 size: 15 residues. The germline V gene has CDR1 KGHSH and CDR2 LQKENI. Trimming stripped 2 bases from V and 3 bases from J, with 14 bases between. The CDR3 loop reads CASSPGNRAIYEQYF. In nucleotides, the CDR3 is TGTGCCAGCTCACCAGGGAACAGGGCGATCTACGAGCAGTACTTC.

The chain uses TRBV28 and TRBJ1-2, with D perhaps TRBD1 (5 bases). The CDR3 totals 10 residues. Germline V lookup: CDR1 MDHEN, CDR2 SYDVKM. Trimming cost V 8 bases and J 8 bases, with 9 bases left between them. The CDR3 region is CASPRGGYTF. For the CDR3, the DNA is TGTGCCAGCCCCCGGGGGGGCTACACCTTC.

As concerns this clonotype: Sequence at one end of the junction differs from germline and may be a read error. For the CDR3, the DNA is TGTGCCAGCAAGGGGGGCTCTTGGGCCTGGCTGGTGGACTTC. Encoded protein: CASKGGSWAWLVDF. V and J are TRBV6-5 and TRBJ2-5; D may correspond to TRBD1 or TRBD2 (6 bases each). This CDR3 has 14 residues. Germline CDR1 reads MNHEY; CDR2 reads SVGAGI.

V and J are TRBV19 and TRBJ1-2; D may be TRBD1 (5 bases). Germline V CDR1 and CDR2: LNHDA, SQIVND (reference sequence). V was trimmed by 5 bases and J by 5 bases, leaving 18 bases between them. There are 15 residues in the CDR3. The chain's CDR3 is CASSPRDRGTYGYTF. CDR3 DNA: TGTGCCAGTAGTCCGAGGGACCGGGGAACGTATGGCTACACCTTC.

The gene calls are TRBV18 and TRBJ2-4; possibly TRBD1 for D (5 bases). Germline V gene sequence: CDR1 KGHSH, CDR2 LQKENI. V was cut by 9 bases and J by 9 bases, with 15 bases left in between. CDR3 length: 12 residues. The CDR3 region is CASQPRGGIQYF. The CDR3 bases are TGTGCCAGTCAGCCTAGGGGTGGCATTCAGTACTTC.

The chain is built from TRBV14 and TRBJ1-2; D possibly corresponds to TRBD1 (6 bases). The CDR3 runs 15 residues. V lost 2 bases, J lost 8 bases, and 18 bases lay in between. From germline, CDR1 is SGHDN and CDR2 FVKESK. The CDR3 loop reads CASSQNGRGPKGYTF. CDR3 in DNA: TGTGCCAGCAGCCAAAATGGCAGGGGACCTAAGGGCTACACCTTC.

There are a few counts of this clonotype. With a much larger clone just one base away, this may be a read error. The chain combines TRBV5-1 with TRBJ2-1; 9 positions agree with TRBD2. The CDR3 consists of 15 residues. Germline CDR1 SGHRS, CDR2 YFSETQ. Losses at the gene ends were 4 bases for V and 2 bases for J; bases not matched to a gene: 4. CDR3 DNA: TGCGCCAGCAGCCCTAGCGGGGTGGCCTACAATGAGCAGTTCTTC. This encodes CASSPSGVAYNEQFF.

The CDR3 DNA follows: TGTGCCAGCAGCTTGGGGACAGGGGCGCTAGTAGAGACCCAGTACTTC. This sequence encodes CASSLGTGALVETQYF. The chain recombines TRBV7-2 with TRBJ2-5; TRBD1 aligns across 10 bases. This CDR3 comprises 16 residues. Germline trimming cut 3 bases from V and 4 bases from J; bases unmatched to any gene: 8. CDR1 and CDR2 (germline): SGHTA, FQGNSA. The entire variable domain, with the rest obtained from reference TRBV7-2 and TRBJ2-5, is as follows: GAGVSQSPSNKVTEKGKDVELRCDPISGHTALYWYRQSLGQGLEFLIYFQGNSAPDKSGLPSDRFSAERTGGSVSTLTIQRTQQEDSAVYLCASSLGTGALVETQYFGPGTRLLVL.

The V and J genes are TRBV4-2 and TRBJ2-2; D may be TRBD1 (5 bases). The length of the CDR3 is 17 residues. Germline CDR1 is LGHNA and CDR2 is YNFKEQ. V lost 0 bases and J lost 3, with 14 bases in between. CDR3 sequence (DNA): TGTGCCAGCAGCCAAGATCCCCCGCAGGGATACACCGGGGAGCTGTTTTTT. Encoded protein: CASSQDPPQGYTGELFF.

In this sample, this clonotype turned up a few times. In DNA form, the CDR3 reads TGTGCCAGCAGTTCCCACTCACAGGGGATCTACGAGCAGTACGTC. Amino acid sequence: CASSSHSQGIYEQYV. This rearrangement joins TRBV6-2 or TRBV6-3 to TRBJ2-7; 7 bases match TRBD1. The CDR3 extends over 15 amino acids. From germline, CDR1 is MNHEY and CDR2 SVGEGT. With V trimmed by 4 bases and J by 3 bases, 9 bases remained unmatched.

This clonotype was detected many times. The rearrangement links TRBV9 to TRBJ2-1; 8 positions match TRBD2. Trimming cost V 0 bases and J 2 bases; bases outside gene matches: 1. The germline CDR1 and CDR2 sequences are SGDLS and YYNGEE. The CDR3 totals 15 residues. The CDR3 is CASSVDGGAYNEQFF. In nucleotides, the CDR3 is TGTGCCAGCAGCGTAGACGGGGGGGCCTACAATGAGCAGTTCTTC. Using reference TRBV9 and TRBJ2-1 for the parts outside the CDR3, the full variable domain is DSGVTQTPKHLITATGQRVTLRCSPRSGDLSVYWYQQSLDQGLQFLIQYYNGEERAKGNILERFSAQQFPDLHSELNLSSLELGDSALYFCASSVDGGAYNEQFFGPGTRLTVL.

The table lists this clonotype with a few counts. The genes are TRBV20-1 and TRBJ1-4, with TRBD1 as a possible D gene (6 bases). This CDR3 is built from 15 residues. The V and J ends lost 3 bases and 7 bases respectively, with 18 bases between them. Germline lookup yields CDR1 DFQATT and CDR2 SNEGSKA (reference sequence). The CDR3: CSASNLGAQSEKLFF. The CDR3 DNA reads TGCAGTGCTAGTAATCTGGGGGCTCAGAGTGAAAAACTGTTTTTT.

The rearrangement joins TRBV5-6 to TRBJ2-3; 7 bases align to TRBD1. Unmatched junction bases numbered 15, after V lost 5 bases and J lost 6 bases. CDR1 SGHDT and CDR2 YYEEEE come from the germline V gene. The CDR3 loop spans 16 amino acids. The CDR3 loop is CASRDRLTTLADTQYF. In DNA, the CDR3 is TGTGCCAGCAGGGACAGGCTCACCACCCTGGCGGATACGCAGTATTTT.

This clonotype was observed a few times. The chain employs TRBV4-3 and TRBJ2-3; D remains unclear. Trimming removed 2 bases at V and 6 bases at J, with 9 bases between. Per the germline V gene, CDR1 is LGHNA and CDR2 is YSLEER. The CDR3 loop spans 13 amino acids. CDR3 amino acids: CASSQREQDTQYF. CDR3 DNA: TGCGCCAGCAGCCAAAGAGAACAGGATACGCAGTATTTT.

This clonotype was seen a handful of times. CDR3 nucleotides: TGCGCCAGCAGCTTGGGTTTTGGGACAGCTTATGGCTACACCTTC. Residues: CASSLGFGTAYGYTF. The J gene is TRBJ1-2, the V gene TRBV5-1; the match to TRBD1 covers 7 bases. The CDR3 runs 15 residues. Germline-derived CDR1 and CDR2 are SGHRS and YFSETQ. The V and J ends lost 0 bases and 5 bases, in that order; junction bases with no gene match: 7.

J is TRBJ1-4 and V is TRBV6-6, with 10 bases matching TRBD1. V lost 6 bases to trimming and J lost 7 bases; unmatched junction nucleotides: 14. Germline CDR1 MNHNY, CDR2 SVGAGI (reference sequence). The CDR3 covers 17 residues. The CDR3 reads CASSRKGTGDPIEKLFF. CDR3 DNA: TGTGCCAGCAGCAGAAAAGGGACAGGGGACCCAATTGAAAAACTGTTTTTT.

This clonotype was seen a few times. The V and J genes are TRBV15 and TRBJ2-3, with 11 nucleotides matching TRBD2. Trimming at V came to 1 base and at J to 4 bases, leaving 4 bases not matched to a gene. The germline CDR1 and CDR2 sequences are LNHNV and YYDKDF (reference sequence). This CDR3 contains 16 residues. The CDR3 DNA follows: TGTGCCACCAGCAGAGTGGCTAGCGGGGGGTCAGATACGCAGTATTTT. This sequence encodes CATSRVASGGSDTQYF.

The chain recombines TRBV7-9 with TRBJ1-1; maybe TRBD1 (6 bases). Trimming stripped 5 bases from V and 1 base from J, with 11 bases between. Per the germline V gene, CDR1 is SEHNR and CDR2 is FQNEAQ (reference sequence). The length of the CDR3 is 14 residues. In DNA form, the CDR3 reads TGTGCCAGCAGCGAGACAGGATGGAACACTGAAGCTTTCTTT. It is translated as CASSETGWNTEAFF.

Only a few counts were recorded for this clonotype. The chain couples TRBV20-1 to TRBJ2-7; 9 bases match TRBD2. Germline CDR1 is DFQATT and CDR2 is SNEGSKA (reference sequence). The trim removed 0 bases at V and 7 bases at J, leaving 13 bases unmatched. The CDR3 totals 16 residues. CDR3 region: CSARDPKRGDEKEQYF. CDR3 DNA sequence: TGCAGTGCTAGAGATCCAAAGCGGGGGGATGAGAAGGAGCAGTACTTC.

The chain employs TRBV10-2 and TRBJ2-5; perhaps TRBD2 as D (6 bases). Trimming left V 1 base short and J 5 bases short, with 14 bases between. The CDR3 contains 15 residues. Germline CDR1 reads WSHSY; CDR2 reads SAAADI. The CDR3 loop is CASSELEGLDETQYF. CDR3 in DNA: TGCGCCAGCAGTGAGTTGGAGGGGTTGGATGAGACCCAGTACTTC.